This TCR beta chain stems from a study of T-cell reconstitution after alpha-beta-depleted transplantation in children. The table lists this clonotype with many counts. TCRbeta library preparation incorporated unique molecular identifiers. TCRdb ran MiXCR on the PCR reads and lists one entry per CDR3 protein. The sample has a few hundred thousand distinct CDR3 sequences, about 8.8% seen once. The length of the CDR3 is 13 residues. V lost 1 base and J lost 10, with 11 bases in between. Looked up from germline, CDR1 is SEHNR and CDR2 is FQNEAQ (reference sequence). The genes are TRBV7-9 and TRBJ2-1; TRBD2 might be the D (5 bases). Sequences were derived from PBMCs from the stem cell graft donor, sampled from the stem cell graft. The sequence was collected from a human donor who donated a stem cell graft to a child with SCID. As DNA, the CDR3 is TGTGCCAGCAGCTTAGGAGTGGGCGGGGAGCAGTTCTTC. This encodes CASSLGVGGEQFF.